This T cell receptor beta chain emerged from a study of T cells in tumors after PD-1 blockade. Site-matched primary tumor biopsies were taken before and after PD-1 blockade. Clones were sequenced by immunoSEQ multiplex PCR, and TCRdb holds only the in-frame ones, with some missing. Of about 10,000 clones in the sample, more than 65% were seen once. Germline V gene sequence: CDR1 SGHTA, CDR2 FQGNSA. This CDR3 has 14 residues. The germline V and J ends were trimmed by 5 bases and 7 bases, with 18 bases remaining between them. This chain uses TRBV7-2 with TRBJ2-7; D assignment may be TRBD1 or TRBD2 (5 bases each). The source was tumor tissue, collected after anti-PD-1 treatment. The origin of this receptor is a human donor with basal cell carcinoma. CDR3 in DNA: TGTGCCAGCAGCGGCCTCGGGGCGGACGGGGAGCAGTACTTC. Its protein product is CASSGLGADGEQYF.